This T cell receptor (beta chain) came from a study of T cells after yellow fever vaccination. In this sample, this clonotype turned up many times. TCRdb called the 5' RACE reads again in MiXCR, with one record for every CDR3 protein. The table lists roughly 350,000 distinct CDR3 sequences, over 4% of them singletons. The sample here was PBMCs, taken 5 days after the yellow fever booster vaccination. The source is a man in his late teens or twenties who received the YFV17D yellow fever vaccine.

The CDR3 loop reads CASSLRGGEQFF. CDR3 in DNA: TGTGCCAGCAGCCTCCGGGGGGGGGAGCAGTTCTTC. The chain carries TRBV2 and TRBJ2-1; TRBD2 agrees at 8 bases. This CDR3 has 12 amino acids. Trimming took 6 bases from V and 10 from J; bases not matched to a gene: 5. Germline V gives CDR1 SNHLY, CDR2 FYNNEI. Full variable domain (missing parts from reference TRBV2 and TRBJ2-1): EPEVTQTPSHQVTQMGQEVILRCVPISNHLYFYWYRQILGQKVEFLVSFYNNEISEKSEIFDDQFSVERPDGSNFTLKIRSTKLEDSAMYFCASSLRGGEQFFGPGTRLTVL.